The 25 T cell receptor beta chains presented below share a single source sample, sequenced in a study of blood T cell repertoires in COVID-19. Only in-frame clones appear in the TCRdb table, and some are missing; sequencing was by immunoSEQ multiplex PCR. The table lists 250,000 or so clones, roughly 86% of them singletons. Input material: PBMCs or T cells enriched from blood (not recorded which). The origin of the receptors is a woman aged 45 to 65 who had recovered from COVID-19.

The chain recombines TRBV3-1 (or the pseudogene TRBV3-2) with TRBJ2-3, with 9 bases matching TRBD2. The CDR3 is 16 amino acids. V shed 3 bases and J 2 bases; nucleotides not matched to a gene: 6. Germline CDR1 is LGHDT and CDR2 is YNNKEL (reference sequence). Here the CDR3 DNA reads TGTGCCAGCAGCCATTTAGCGGGGGCGAACACAGATACGCAGTATTTT. This codes for CASSHLAGANTDTQYF.

This chain uses TRBV7-9 with TRBJ2-3, with D tentatively TRBD2 (6 bases). The CDR3 is 17 residues long. Looked up from germline, CDR1 is SEHNR and CDR2 is FQNEAQ (reference sequence). The V gene lost 5 bases and the J gene lost 1 base, with 19 bases spanning the gap. The DNA for the CDR3 is TGTGCCAGCAGCCCAAAGGGACTTCCCCTAGGCACAGATACGCAGTATTTT. As protein: CASSPKGLPLGTDTQYF. The whole variable domain, remainder taken from reference TRBV7-9 and TRBJ2-3, is DTGVSQNPRHKITKRGQNVTFRCDPISEHNRLYWYRQTLGQGPEFLTYFQNEAQLEKSRLLSDRFSAERPKGSFSTLEIQRTEQGDSAMYLCASSPKGLPLGTDTQYFGPGTRLTVL.

The V call is TRBV7-2, the J call TRBJ2-6; D might be TRBD2 (6 bases). The CDR3 length is 14 residues. Trimming took off 4 bases at V and 2 bases at J, with 6 bases between the two ends. CDR1 and CDR2 (germline): SGHTA, FQGNSA. CDR3 protein: CASSWGAGANVLTF. In nucleotides, the CDR3 is TGTGCCAGCAGCTGGGGGGCTGGGGCCAACGTCCTGACTTTC. The full variable domain, in which reference TRBV7-2 and TRBJ2-6 provide the parts outside the CDR3, is GAGVSQSPSNKVTEKGKDVELRCDPISGHTALYWYRQSLGQGLEFLIYFQGNSAPDKSGLPSDRFSAERTGGSVSTLTIQRTQQEDSAVYLCASSWGAGANVLTFGAGSRLTVL.

The chain uses TRBV15 and TRBJ2-1; the D is unclear. The CDR3 is 13 residues long. V lost 0 bases to trimming and J lost 9 bases, with 9 bases between them. Germline V gene sequence: CDR1 LNHNV, CDR2 YYDKDF (reference sequence). The CDR3 loop reads CATSRDVSLEQFF. The CDR3 nucleotides read TGTGCCACCAGCAGAGATGTTAGTCTTGAGCAGTTCTTC.

The genes are TRBV6-5 and TRBJ2-7; D call uncertain. The ends were cut back, 5 bases at V and 1 base at J, with 9 bases in the middle. The CDR3 runs to 13 residues. CDR1 and CDR2 (germline): MNHEY, SVGAGI. Written as DNA, the CDR3 is TGTGCCAGCAGTAAGACATTATCCTACGAGCAGTACTTC. Translated: CASSKTLSYEQYF.

This clone was counted once. The rearrangement links TRBV6-5 to TRBJ1-2; D uncertain. The germline V and J ends were trimmed by 6 bases and 0 bases, with 8 bases remaining between them. The CDR3 contains 13 residues. From germline, CDR1 is MNHEY and CDR2 SVGAGI. The CDR3 bases are TGTGCCAGCAGCGTAAATACTAACTATGGCTACACCTTC. Protein product: CASSVNTNYGYTF.

V gene TRBV7-3 combines with J gene TRBJ2-2, with 14 nucleotides matching TRBD2. The CDR3 loop spans 16 amino acids. Trimming cost V 5 bases and J 11 bases; bases outside gene matches: 10. CDR1 and CDR2 from the germline V gene are SGHTA and FQGTGA. The CDR3 sequence: CASSLGPGLAGEELFF. As DNA, the CDR3 is TGTGCCAGCAGCCTTGGGCCGGGACTAGCGGGGGAAGAGCTGTTTTTT.

The chain joins TRBV12-5 to TRBJ1-1; 8 nucleotides match TRBD1. After removal of 0 bases from V and 0 bases from J, the junction contained 9 bases not matched to a gene. Germline CDR1 and CDR2: LGHNT and FRNRAP. The CDR3 length is 18 residues. The CDR3 bases are TGTGCTAGTGGTTTGGTACTATCTCCGGGACAGGTGAACACTGAAGCTTTCTTT. It codes for CASGLVLSPGQVNTEAFF.

In its sample, this clone was seen a few times. The chain combines TRBV5-1 with TRBJ2-3, with a weak D call TRBD1 (5 bases). CDR3 length equals 16 residues. From germline, CDR1 is SGHRS and CDR2 YFSETQ. The V gene lost 5 bases and the J gene lost 0 bases, with 16 bases spanning the gap. In nucleotides, the CDR3 is TGCGCCAGCAGATCCACCGACAGCCTTAGCACAGATACGCAGTATTTT. Its translation: CASRSTDSLSTDTQYF. Using reference TRBV5-1 and TRBJ2-3 for the parts outside the CDR3, the full variable domain is KAGVTQTPRYLIKTRGQQVTLSCSPISGHRSVSWYQQTPGQGLQFLFEYFSETQRNKGNFPGRFSGRQFSNSRSEMNVSTLELGDSALYLCASRSTDSLSTDTQYFGPGTRLTVL.

The J gene is TRBJ2-7, the V gene TRBV30; D is possibly TRBD2 (5 bases). This CDR3 contains 16 residues. V was trimmed by 0 bases and J by 0 bases, leaving 15 bases between them. Germline V CDR1 and CDR2: GTSNPN, SVGIG (reference sequence). The CDR3 DNA reads TGTGCCTGGAGTGTACCGGCTAGCCCAAGCTCCTACGAGCAGTACTTC. This gives the protein CAWSVPASPSSYEQYF.

This clone is a singleton in its sample. This sequence joins TRBV4-3 and TRBJ1-2; 7 bases align to TRBD1. The CDR3 has 14 amino acids. CDR1 and CDR2 from the germline V gene are LGHNA and YSLEER. The V segment lost 4 bases and the J segment 3 bases; nucleotides outside the gene matches: 5. The CDR3 coding sequence is TGCGCCAGCAGCCCCCGGGACAGCGACTATGGCTACACCTTC. Translating it yields CASSPRDSDYGYTF.

The chain carries TRBV7-2 and TRBJ2-7, with TRBD2 matching over 9 bases. V gave up 1 base and J gave up 4 bases; unmatched junction bases: 8. This CDR3 is built from 16 residues. From germline, CDR1 is SGHTA and CDR2 FQGNSA. The CDR3 here is CASSLGSRTSVYEQYF. CDR3 DNA sequence: TGTGCCAGCAGCTTAGGTTCCCGGACTAGCGTTTACGAGCAGTACTTC.

This chain connects TRBV28 to TRBJ2-1; 7 bases fit TRBD1. V was clipped by 8 bases and J by 3 bases; unmatched bases: 13. CDR3 size: 16 residues. The V gene's germline CDR1 is MDHEN and CDR2 SYDVKM. CDR3 sequence reads: CASQLTDREYYNEQFF. CDR3 bases: TGTGCCAGCCAGCTTACCGACAGGGAGTACTACAATGAGCAGTTCTTC.

The chain has TRBV18 and TRBJ1-1, with TRBD1 matching over 7 bases. This CDR3 is built from 13 residues. Germline values: CDR1 KGHSH, CDR2 LQKENI. J was trimmed by 3 bases and V by 5 bases; bases with no gene match: 3. DNA of the CDR3: TGTGCCAGCTCAACAGGGGATTACACTGAAGCTTTCTTT. It is translated as CASSTGDYTEAFF.

This chain uses TRBV20-1 with TRBJ2-1; 8 bases agree with TRBD2. V shed 3 bases and J 7 bases; nucleotides not matched to a gene: 8. The germline V gene encodes CDR1 DFQATT and CDR2 SNEGSKA (reference sequence). This CDR3 spans 14 amino acids. CDR3: CSASLGTGGNEQFF. In nucleotides, the CDR3 is TGCAGTGCTAGTCTCGGCACGGGGGGGAATGAGCAGTTCTTC.

This chain connects TRBV27 to TRBJ2-7; D remains unclear. Between the trimmed V and J ends, which lost 6 bases and 6 bases, there was a span of 12 bases. This CDR3 is 12 amino acids long. The V gene's germline CDR1 is MNHEY and CDR2 SMNVEV (reference sequence). CDR3 region: CASSVRPGEQYF. In nucleotides, the CDR3 is TGTGCCAGCAGCGTAAGGCCGGGCGAGCAGTACTTC.

J is TRBJ2-5 and V is TRBV27; TRBD1 is a possible D gene (6 bases). The germline V and J ends were trimmed by 6 bases and 9 bases, with 17 bases remaining between them. This CDR3 region has 13 residues. The germline V gene has CDR1 MNHEY and CDR2 SMNVEV (reference sequence). Written as DNA, the CDR3 is TGTGCCAGCAGGGACACAGGGACCGGGCCCCAGTACTTC. Its translation: CASRDTGTGPQYF.

The J gene is TRBJ1-3, the V gene TRBV19; 7 bases align to TRBD1. V dropped 4 bases and J dropped 4; count of bases not matched to a gene: 28. The CDR3 totals 22 residues. The germline gives CDR1 LNHDA, CDR2 SQIVND (reference sequence). CDR3 sequence reads: CASSNPFAGTARSPLTGNTIYF. The CDR3 nucleotides are TGTGCCAGTAGTAACCCCTTCGCTGGGACAGCAAGGAGCCCACTTACCGGAAACACCATATATTTT. Together with reference TRBV19 and TRBJ1-3, the CDR3 gives the full variable domain: DGGITQSPKYLFRKEGQNVTLSCEQNLNHDAMYWYRQDPGQGLRLIYYSQIVNDFQKGDIAEGYSVSREKKESFPLTVTSAQKNPTAFYLCASSNPFAGTARSPLTGNTIYFGEGSWLTVV.

This clone was seen a few times. The chain is built from TRBV27 and TRBJ2-5, with D perhaps matching TRBD1 (6 bases). With 4 bases removed from V and 2 bases from J, the gap between germline ends came to 11 bases. The CDR3 extends over 14 amino acids. Per the germline V gene, CDR1 is MNHEY and CDR2 is SMNVEV (reference sequence). The CDR3 here is CASSSADSQETQYF. The CDR3 bases are TGTGCCAGCAGTTCCGCGGACAGTCAAGAGACCCAGTACTTC.

The genes are TRBV5-6 and TRBJ2-7, with D perhaps matching TRBD1 (6 bases). V lost 4 bases to trimming and J lost 1 base, with 9 bases between them. This CDR3 is built from 13 residues. The germline V gene has CDR1 SGHDT and CDR2 YYEEEE. The DNA for the CDR3 is TGTGCCAGCAGCCGACAGGATTCCTACGAGCAGTACTTC. Residues: CASSRQDSYEQYF.

As for this clone: The same CDR3 also results from other DNA sequences found in this sample. The DNA for the CDR3 is TGTGCCAGCAGCCCTCGCGGGGGAAGCTCCTACAATGAGCAGTTCTTC. Protein product: CASSPRGGSSYNEQFF. The J gene is TRBJ2-1, the V gene TRBV9; 7 bases fit TRBD2. V gave up 4 bases and J gave up 0 bases; unmatched junction bases: 7. CDR1 and CDR2 (germline): SGDLS, YYNGEE. This CDR3 spans 16 amino acids.

The rearrangement uses TRBV7-2 and TRBJ2-2, with unresolved D. Trimming removed 0 bases from V and 5 bases from J, with 4 bases in between. Germline-derived CDR1 and CDR2 are SGHTA and FQGNSA. The CDR3 runs 13 residues. CDR3 protein: CASSLAGTGELFF. CDR3 DNA: TGTGCCAGCAGCTTAGCCGGGACCGGGGAGCTGTTTTTT.

The genes are TRBV7-2 and TRBJ2-7; 9 nucleotides line up with TRBD2. CDR1 and CDR2 (germline): SGHTA, FQGNSA. The CDR3 spans 14 residues. Trimming cost V 6 bases and J 7 bases; bases outside gene matches: 10. Here the CDR3 DNA reads TGTGCCAGCAGTCGAGGATTAGCGGGAGAGGAGCAGTACTTC. Its protein product is CASSRGLAGEEQYF. Full variable domain (outside the CDR3, taken from reference TRBV7-2 and TRBJ2-7): GAGVSQSPSNKVTEKGKDVELRCDPISGHTALYWYRQSLGQGLEFLIYFQGNSAPDKSGLPSDRFSAERTGGSVSTLTIQRTQQEDSAVYLCASSRGLAGEEQYFGPGTRLTVT.

The chain employs TRBV19 and TRBJ1-6, with a weak D call TRBD1 (5 bases). The CDR3 sequence is 15 residues long. The V gene lost 6 bases and the J gene lost 8 bases, with 17 bases spanning the gap. The germline gives CDR1 LNHDA, CDR2 SQIVND (reference sequence). CDR3 amino acids: CASRRLTGVDSPLHF. CDR3 DNA: TGTGCCAGTAGGCGCCTCACAGGTGTGGATTCACCCCTCCACTTT. Based on the CDR3 plus reference TRBV19 and TRBJ1-6, the full variable domain is DGGITQSPKYLFRKEGQNVTLSCEQNLNHDAMYWYRQDPGQGLRLIYYSQIVNDFQKGDIAEGYSVSREKKESFPLTVTSAQKNPTAFYLCASRRLTGVDSPLHFGNGTRLTVT.

The genes are TRBV5-4 and TRBJ2-2; 7 bases line up with TRBD1. The V gene end was trimmed by 4 bases and the J gene end by 1 base; junction bases not matched to a gene: 4. The CDR3 runs 15 residues. Germline loops: CDR1 SGHNT, CDR2 YYREEE (reference sequence). CDR3 amino acids: CASSGRTGNTGELFF. CDR3 nucleotide sequence: TGTGCCAGCAGCGGCCGGACAGGGAACACCGGGGAGCTGTTTTTT.